This T cell receptor (beta chain) appears in the sequencing data of a study of OX40 agonist ivuxolimab in advanced cancers. No patient had autoimmune disease or received systemic immunosuppression. The assay was immunoSEQ multiplex PCR, and TCRdb's table has in-frame clones only and misses some. This sample yields about 93,000 clones, of which about 91% are seen a single time; roughly 0.5% belongs to the top ten. General observations from the study: Some of the lowest clonal expansion was seen in partial responders at 0.1-3.0 mg/kg. Low normalized T-cell clonal expansion was also seen in some nonresponders.

This clone was recorded once. Its antigen remains unidentified. CDR3 length equals 14 residues. In germline, CDR1 is SGHAT, CDR2 FQNNGV. The junction had 2 bases not matched to a gene; V was cut back by 4 bases and J by 4 bases. Material: CD4+ or CD8+ T cells sorted from blood, obtained in a trial of the OX40 agonist ivuxolimab. The chain recombines TRBV11-2 with TRBJ2-5; 11 positions agree with TRBD2. The receptor was derived from an adult with an advanced solid tumor such as melanoma, head and neck, liver or kidney cancer. The CDR3 loop reads CASSSGLAGETQYF. Here the CDR3 DNA reads TGTGCCAGCAGCTCCGGACTAGCGGGAGAGACCCAGTACTTC.